These T cell receptor beta chains were read from a single sample in a study of blood T cell repertoires in COVID-19. The method was immunoSEQ multiplex PCR; TCRdb's version includes in-frame clones alone and lacks a portion of them. In the table there are some 270,000 clones, about 90% of which are singletons. Sequencing used PBMCs or T cells enriched from blood (not recorded which). The receptors originated from a woman aged 25 to 45 with acute COVID-19. Each CDR3 is given without its conserved first and last residue. Each record gives: V gene, CDR3 length, J gene, CDR3 protein.

V: TRBV4-1; length: 13; J: TRBJ2-7; CDR3: ASSQLFGETYEQY
V: TRBV2; length: 11; J: TRBJ2-1; CDR3: ASLDHREDEQF
V: TRBV9; length: 15; J: TRBJ2-3; CDR3: ASSVARSSGSTDTQY
V: TRBV28; length: 13; J: TRBJ1-4; CDR3: ASSTPGTGLEKLF
V: TRBV5-1; length: 11; J: TRBJ1-5; CDR3: ASSFDSNQPQH
V: TRBV27; length: 11; J: TRBJ2-1; CDR3: ASSLGQGGEQF
V: TRBV28; length: 12; J: TRBJ2-3; CDR3: ASSSGGAKDTQY
V: TRBV19; length: 14; J: TRBJ2-1; CDR3: ASRNGGGIVYNEQF
V: TRBV6-5; length: 10; J: TRBJ2-1; CDR3: ASRNRVDEQF
V: TRBV5-4; length: 12; J: TRBJ2-2; CDR3: ASSLFAEIGELF
V: TRBV5-5; length: 9; J: TRBJ2-7; CDR3: ASSGTYEQY
V: TRBV7-3; length: 12; J: TRBJ1-3; CDR3: ASSTQGDGNTIY
V: TRBV7-9; length: 14; J: TRBJ2-3; CDR3: ASSFSILDDMDTQY